This T cell receptor beta chain was identified in a study of shared clonotypes between healthy human individuals (dated by TCRdb to about 2020). Turning to the overall study: Three men and a couple of women, aged 18 to 49 years, made up the cohort. For each donor, CD4 naive and CD4 memory were each given three plates, CD8 naive was given two plates, and CD8 memory was given one plate. Between about 0.8 and 9 billion PBMCs per donor were obtained by leukapheresis. To estimate repertoire size and how much clonotype sharing occurs between individuals, the study deeply sequenced the blood TCR repertoires of roughly 5 healthy adults. To increase sequencing depth and limit assay-specific biases, TCR repertoire library preparation and sequencing were carried out by different laboratories using diverse techniques.

The CDR3 runs 13 amino acids, cysteine and phenylalanine included. Kept here is only the CDR3 DNA, which spans 39 bases and is read in frame from base 1. According to the germline V gene, CDR1 reads SGHRS and CDR2 reads YFSETQ. V was cut back by 1 base and J by 4 bases, leaving a gap of 7 bases between them. Points the paper makes about the study in general: Because the study included only a small number of donors, the genetic and exposure-history diversity represented was limited. Sampling was limited to blood, and TCR repertoires in tissue likely differ from TCR repertoires in blood. Across a handful of donors, around 5.4% of naive CD4, approximately 3.6% of naive CD8, 2.3% of memory CD4, and under 0.45% of memory CD8 clonotypes were shared. Clonotypes shared by all four sorted-subset donors showed higher generation probabilities than non-shared clonotypes. Incomplete sequencing was indicated by rarefaction of sorted-subset datasets, despite the large sequencing depth. Larger estimated clonotype richness was generally found for naive subsets than for memory subsets. Based on pairwise subsampling, the degree of clonotype sharing among donors was expected to be affected by sequencing depth.

Note on this clone: Its antigen is not yet known. Within one base of it there is no much larger clone, and no base qualities were kept. The sample contains more than one DNA sequence encoding this CDR3.

Healthy HIV-negative adults with no recently reported acute infections or vaccinations were included as donors. All donors were Caucasian adults living in Nashville, Tennessee, USA. CD4+ T cells were enriched by magnetic negative selection; naive cells were then positively selected on CD45RA, and the negative fraction formed the memory subset. Blood was collected by leukapheresis, and PBMCs were isolated by Ficoll-Histopaque density gradient centrifugation and then cryopreserved in liquid nitrogen vapor phase. Purity and quantity of every magnetically sorted T cell population were checked by analytical flow cytometry. Genomic DNA was isolated from each sorted fraction and quantified by UV absorbance on a Nanodrop 2000c. Using the deep immunoSEQ assay, multiplex PCR amplified TCR CDR3 regions from genomic DNA. For each cell subset, the extracted genomic DNA was distributed evenly across all wells of several immunoSEQ 96-well plates, and each plate served as one replicate. For sorted subsets, about 210 ng of genomic DNA, equivalent to around 30,000 T cell genomes, went into each replicate PCR. Purified libraries were measured with a Qubit 3.0 fluorometer, size-checked on a Bioanalyzer 2100, and measured again with the KAPA Library Quantification kit. Each immunoSEQ 96-well plate was sequenced on its own single-read 150-cycle Illumina NextSeq 550 flow cell. As for how the authors treated the data: Because only junctional sequences without quality scores were contained in the immunoSEQ output, filtering matching that applied to full-length reads could not be performed. Sequences were annotated with PyIR, a Python wrapper for IgBLAST v1.9, using IMGT germline references to assign V/J genes and CDR3. Any read was removed if the V/J assignment was weak (E-value above 1e-6), the CDR3 was missing, or the read contained stop codons, out-of-frame junctions, or ambiguous translated residues. A V3J clonotype was defined by an identical inferred V gene, J gene, and CDR3 amino acid sequence. To compute the percentage overlap between repertoires, the number of shared unique clonotypes was divided by the size of the smaller repertoire. Richness of each repertoire was evaluated using RTK rarefaction, the Chao1 estimator, and Recon v2.1 estimates of unobserved clonotypes. Generation probabilities were computed with OLGA for all TCRbeta clonotypes obtained by the gDNA method from several donors. TCRdb carries this immuneACCESS record with in-frame sequences only. Its versions omit some clonotypes, under half of them owing to an unresolved V gene in the studies checked, with the rest unexplained. Clone size and V and J calls were adopted from that table, with D and trimming inferred from the DNA. The sample table shows some 2,400,000 clones, and approximately 95% are seen once. The ten most abundant clones make up around 0.13% of the sample.

The TCR originated in a young man in good health. The sequencing sample was made of naive CD4+ T cells sorted from blood. The cell subset or site label on this specimen signifies: CD45RA+ positively selected. Recombination linked TRBV5-1 to TRBJ2-3; the D element could tentatively be TRBD1 or TRBD2, as 5 bases agree for each. The DNA sequence follows: TGCGCCAGCAGCTTGCAGGGAGCAGATACGCAGTATTTT. Its protein is CASSLQGADTQYF.